This T cell receptor (beta chain) came from a study of blood T cell repertoires in COVID-19. Sequencing was performed with immunoSEQ multiplex PCR; in TCRdb, only in-frame clones are kept and a portion is missing. The data show under 500,000 clones, 70% to 90% seen once. This clone was seen once. V lost 5 bases to trimming and J lost 2 bases, with 13 bases between them. The CDR3 is 13 residues long. Germline assignment: CDR1 SQVTM and CDR2 ANQGSEA. This chain uses TRBV29-1 with TRBJ2-7, with D maybe TRBD2 (6 bases). Sequenced sample: PBMCs or T cells enriched from blood (not recorded which). The receptor's source is a woman between 18 and 30 years old with acute COVID-19. This CDR3 is CSVRSRGAYEQYF. CDR3 nucleotides: TGCAGCGTTAGGTCGCGGGGTGCCTACGAGCAGTACTTC.